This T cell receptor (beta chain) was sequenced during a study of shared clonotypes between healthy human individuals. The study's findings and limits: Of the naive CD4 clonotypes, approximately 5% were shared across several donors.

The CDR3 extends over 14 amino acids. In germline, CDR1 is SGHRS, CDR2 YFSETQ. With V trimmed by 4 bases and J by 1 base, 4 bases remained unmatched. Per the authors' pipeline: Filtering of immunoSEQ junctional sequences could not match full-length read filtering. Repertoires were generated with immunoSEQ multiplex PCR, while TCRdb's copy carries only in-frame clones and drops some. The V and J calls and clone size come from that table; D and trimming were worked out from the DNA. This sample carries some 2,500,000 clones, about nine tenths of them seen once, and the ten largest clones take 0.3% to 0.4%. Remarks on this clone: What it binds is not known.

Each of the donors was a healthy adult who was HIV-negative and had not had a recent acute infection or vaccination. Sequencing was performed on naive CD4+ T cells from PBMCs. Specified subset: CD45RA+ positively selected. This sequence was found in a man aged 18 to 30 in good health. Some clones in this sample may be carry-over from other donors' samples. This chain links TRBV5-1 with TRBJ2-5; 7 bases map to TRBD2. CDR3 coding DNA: TGCGCCAGCAGCCCGGGGACTACCCAAGAGACCCAGTACTTC. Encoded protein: CASSPGTTQETQYF.